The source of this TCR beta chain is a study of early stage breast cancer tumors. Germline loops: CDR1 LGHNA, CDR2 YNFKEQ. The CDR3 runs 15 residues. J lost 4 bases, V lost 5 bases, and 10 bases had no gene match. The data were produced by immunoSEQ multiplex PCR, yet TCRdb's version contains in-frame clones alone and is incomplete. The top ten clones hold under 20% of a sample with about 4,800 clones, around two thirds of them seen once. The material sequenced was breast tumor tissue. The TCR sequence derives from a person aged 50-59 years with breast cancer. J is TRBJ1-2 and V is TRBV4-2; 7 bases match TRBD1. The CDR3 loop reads CASSLNRGSGYGYTF. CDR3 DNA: TGTGCCAGCAGCTTAAACAGGGGCTCGGGCTATGGCTACACCTTC.